This entry lists 9 T cell receptor beta chains sequenced from one sample in a study of cytomegalovirus exposure and HLA in healthy donors. Use of 60 Vbeta and 13 Jbeta primers characterized the PCR. Libraries were prepared by immunoSEQ multiplex PCR; TCRdb keeps only in-frame clonotypes and omits some of them. This listing includes about 200,000 clones. The sample taken for sequencing was PBMCs. The origin of the receptors is a man aged 25-45 years in good health and CMV-seronegative.

J is TRBJ1-2 and V is TRBV4-3, with TRBD1 as a possible D gene (5 bases). V was clipped by 0 bases and J by 2 bases, with 13 bases between them. Germline values: CDR1 LGHNA, CDR2 YSLEER. This CDR3 spans 16 amino acids. The CDR3 DNA follows: TGCGCCAGCAGCCAAGATGGGAAGGGGAGGAACTATGGCTACACCTTC. This gives the protein CASSQDGKGRNYGYTF.

This chain links TRBV6-1 with TRBJ2-2; 10 nucleotides agree with TRBD1. Germline V gene lookup returns CDR1 MNHNS and CDR2 SASEGT. V lost 4 bases, J lost 1 base, and 3 bases stayed unmatched. The CDR3 is made up of 16 amino acids. The CDR3 protein is CASSGQGARNTGELFF. CDR3 DNA: TGTGCCAGCAGTGGACAGGGGGCTCGGAACACCGGGGAGCTGTTTTTT.

The V gene is TRBV5-6, the J gene TRBJ2-5; possible D gene TRBD1, 6 bases. V lost 2 bases to trimming and J lost 11 bases, with 28 bases between them. The CDR3 covers 17 residues. From germline, CDR1 is SGHDT and CDR2 YYEEEE. In nucleotides, the CDR3 is TGTGCCAGCAGCTTTGTGACCCGGGACACCTACCCGACGAAGCAGTACTTC. Translating it yields CASSFVTRDTYPTKQYF.

The chain couples TRBV7-2 to TRBJ2-3, with 11 bases that match TRBD2. This CDR3 has 17 amino acids. Germline V gives CDR1 SGHTA, CDR2 FQGNSA. J gave up 5 bases and V 4 bases, and 11 bases lay outside the gene matches. The CDR3 nucleotides read TGTGCCAGCAGCTCGAGACCCACCGGGACTAGCGGAGATACGCAGTATTTT. Encoded protein: CASSSRPTGTSGDTQYF.

This CDR3 reads CASSQATGINEQFF. The CDR3 DNA follows: TGCGCCAGCAGCCAAGCGACAGGGATCAATGAGCAGTTCTTC. The chain is built from TRBV4-1 and TRBJ2-1; 7 bases align to TRBD1. The J segment lost 6 bases and the V segment lost 1 base, leaving 3 bases of the junction unmatched. Looked up from germline, CDR1 is MGHRA and CDR2 is YSYEKL. The CDR3 extends over 14 amino acids.

V is TRBV7-9 and J is TRBJ1-2; D is uncertain. The V and J ends lost 3 bases and 1 base respectively, with 9 bases between them. Germline V gene data show CDR1 as SEHNR and CDR2 as FQNEAQ (reference sequence). This CDR3 is built from 14 residues. CDR3 in amino acids: CASSFRGYNYGYTF. CDR3 bases: TGTGCCAGCAGCTTCCGCGGGTATAACTATGGCTACACCTTC.

The V call is TRBV4-1, the J call TRBJ2-1; TRBD1 aligns across 10 bases. Trimming at V came to 4 bases and at J to 10 bases, leaving 7 bases not matched to a gene. The CDR3 has 14 residues. Germline CDR1 is MGHRA and CDR2 is YSYEKL. The CDR3 sequence is CASSLRQGAREQFF. The CDR3 region has the DNA TGCGCCAGCAGCCTTAGACAGGGGGCACGGGAGCAGTTCTTC.

As concerns this clone: The junction does not match germline at one end; this may be a read error. The rearrangement uses TRBV6-5 and TRBJ1-4; weak D call: TRBD1 (5 bases). This CDR3 spans 12 amino acids. Germline V gene sequence: CDR1 MNHEY, CDR2 SVGAGI. DNA for the CDR3: TGTGCCAGCAGTAAGGGGAATGGAAAACTGTTTTTT. It is translated as CASSKGNGKLFF.

The chain uses TRBV7-2 and TRBJ2-5, with 9 bases identical to TRBD2. This CDR3 has 15 residues. Germline-derived CDR1 and CDR2 are SGHTA and FQGNSA. Trimming took 1 base from V and 5 from J; bases not matched to a gene: 5. The CDR3 coding sequence is TGTGCCAGCAGCTTAGGTAGCGGGGGAAGGGAGACCCAGTACTTC. It is translated as CASSLGSGGRETQYF.